This passage covers 32 T cell receptor beta chains from one sample sequenced in a study of CD8 T cells in Susac syndrome (dated by TCRdb to the late 2010s). The library relied on the immunoSEQ multiplex PCR assay. RNA was extracted using the RNeasy kit, and roughly 0.45 to 1 ug of the RNA was reverse transcribed with random hexamers. TCRdb reprocessed the public reads (quality trimming at Q25 with fastp, clone calling with MiXCR) and kept in-frame beta chains. Identical CDR3 proteins give one entry, which carries the most common genes and DNA. The sample table lists around 180,000 distinct CDR3 sequences, approximately 95% of them with a count of one. About 0.16% of the sample is in the top ten clones. Sequenced sample: CD8+ T cells from PBMCs. All receptors derive from a human donor with multiple sclerosis.

This chain links TRBV20-1 with TRBJ2-2; TRBD2 matches 7 bases. Germline trimming cut 6 bases from V and 6 bases from J; bases unmatched to any gene: 10. Germline CDR1 is DFQATT and CDR2 is SNEGSKA (reference sequence). CDR3 length equals 14 residues. The CDR3 DNA reads TGCAGTGCGAATCGGGACTATACCTCCGGGGAGCTGTTTTTT. Translating gives CSANRDYTSGELFF.

This clonotype was picked up one time. The CDR3 nucleotides are TGTGCCAGCAGCCAACAACTGCCAGGTCCAAGGGCCGACGAGCAGTACTTC. Encoded protein: CASSQQLPGPRADEQYF. The V gene is TRBV7-9, the J gene TRBJ2-7; D remains ambiguous. Germline V CDR1 and CDR2: SEHNR, FQNEAQ (reference sequence). Trimming removed 5 bases from V and 5 bases from J, with 25 bases in between. The CDR3 consists of 17 residues.

This chain joins TRBV7-9 and TRBJ2-5; no firm D call. The CDR3 runs 13 residues. The germline gives CDR1 SEHNR, CDR2 FQNEAQ (reference sequence). Trimming left V 8 bases short and J 2 bases short, with 12 bases between. For the CDR3, the DNA is TGTGCCAGCGAACCTATTGGACAAGAGACCCAGTACTTC. As protein: CASEPIGQETQYF. The full variable domain, in which reference TRBV7-9 and TRBJ2-5 provide the parts outside the CDR3, is DTGVSQNPRHKITKRGQNVTFRCDPISEHNRLYWYRQTLGQGPEFLTYFQNEAQLEKSRLLSDRFSAERPKGSFSTLEIQRTEQGDSAMYLCASEPIGQETQYFGPGTRLLVL.

The gene calls are TRBV29-1 and TRBJ2-7, with TRBD1 matching over 9 bases. Germline CDR1 is SQVTM and CDR2 is ANQGSEA. The trim removed 7 bases at V and 2 bases at J, leaving 12 bases unmatched. The CDR3 loop spans 15 amino acids. CDR3 amino acids: CSAGTPTGGAYEQYF. Here the CDR3 DNA reads TGCAGCGCCGGAACGCCTACAGGGGGCGCCTACGAGCAGTACTTC.

A single count supports this clonotype. The chain links TRBV10-3 to TRBJ2-3, with TRBD1 identical over 9 bases. The CDR3 length is 14 residues. With V trimmed by 11 bases and J by 4 bases, 10 bases remained unmatched. The germline CDR1 and CDR2 sequences are ENHRY and SYGVKD. CDR3 protein: CAPSPGQGPDTQYF. The CDR3 nucleotides are TGTGCCCCCTCCCCGGGACAGGGACCAGATACGCAGTATTTT.

The CDR3 coding sequence is TGTGCCAGCAGCTTAAGTGGGGTTCCAAGGAAAGAGACCCAGTACTTC. Its protein is CASSLSGVPRKETQYF. This sequence joins TRBV7-8 and TRBJ2-5; D remains ambiguous. CDR1 and CDR2 (germline): SGHVS, FQNEAQ. The V gene lost 2 bases and the J gene lost 3 bases, with 16 bases spanning the gap. The CDR3 has 16 residues.

The rearrangement joins TRBV7-9 to TRBJ1-1; D is undetermined. This CDR3 is built from 13 residues. Germline values: CDR1 SEHNR, CDR2 FQNEAQ (reference sequence). Trimming removed 5 bases at V and 5 bases at J, with 12 bases between. The CDR3 reads CASSPLSRTEAFF. The CDR3 DNA follows: TGTGCCAGCAGCCCCCTCAGCCGAACTGAAGCTTTCTTT.

The chain uses TRBV12-3 or TRBV12-4 and TRBJ2-7; no definite D call. This CDR3 spans 15 amino acids. V was cut by 1 base and J by 2 bases, with 12 bases left in between. The CDR3 reads CASSLGASGAYEQYF. Written as DNA, the CDR3 is TGTGCCAGCAGTTTAGGGGCTAGTGGGGCCTACGAGCAGTACTTC.

The gene calls are TRBV15 and TRBJ2-5; no clear D. V dropped 5 bases and J dropped 7 bases, with 23 bases sitting between them. CDR1 is LNHNV and CDR2 is YYDKDF in the germline V gene (reference sequence). This CDR3 region has 16 residues. CDR3 residues: CATSYLVFSRKGTQYF. CDR3 DNA: TGTGCCACCAGCTACCTAGTGTTTTCCAGGAAAGGGACCCAGTACTTC.

The rearrangement uses TRBV5-1 and TRBJ1-2; perhaps TRBD1 as D (5 bases). V was pared by 0 bases and J by 7 bases, with 13 bases between. The germline gives CDR1 SGHRS, CDR2 YFSETQ. The CDR3 loop spans 14 amino acids. In nucleotides, the CDR3 is TGCGCCAGCAGCTTGGGACAGTTAGTTGGTGGCTACACCTTC. As protein: CASSLGQLVGGYTF.

The V gene is TRBV13, the J gene TRBJ1-1; D is perhaps TRBD1 (6 bases). Looked up from germline, CDR1 is PRHDT and CDR2 is FYEKMQ (reference sequence). The CDR3 sequence is 18 residues long. Trimming pared 5 bases from V and 0 bases from J, leaving 22 bases between. DNA of the CDR3: TGTGCCAGCAGCCCAGAGGGGGAGCGAGGGTTCATGAACACTGAAGCTTTCTTT. Translated, it gives CASSPEGERGFMNTEAFF.

Here the CDR3 DNA reads TGTGCCAGCAGTGTAGGGACCCAGTACTTC. Translation gives CASSVGTQYF. This chain uses TRBV6-1 with TRBJ2-5; no reliable D call. CDR3 size: 10 residues. V dropped 4 bases and J dropped 7 bases, with 4 bases sitting between them. The germline CDR1 and CDR2 sequences are MNHNS and SASEGT.

This clonotype was counted a single time. The V and J genes are TRBV6-1 and TRBJ2-5, with 14 bases lining up with TRBD2. The CDR3 is made up of 17 amino acids. V was pared by 6 bases and J by 7 bases, with 13 bases of the junction left unmatched. Germline V gene lookup returns CDR1 MNHNS and CDR2 SASEGT. CDR3 residues: CASRNGLAGGPRGTQYF. In DNA, the CDR3 is TGTGCCAGCAGGAACGGACTAGCGGGGGGACCTAGGGGGACCCAGTACTTC.

The V and J genes are TRBV27 and TRBJ2-2; D is unresolved. V shed 3 bases and J shed 1 base, with 9 bases lying between them. The germline V gene encodes CDR1 MNHEY and CDR2 SMNVEV (reference sequence). CDR3 length equals 15 residues. CDR3 amino acids: CASSFERMNTGELFF. Here the CDR3 DNA reads TGTGCCAGCAGTTTCGAAAGGATGAACACCGGGGAGCTGTTTTTT.

This clonotype is a singleton in its sample. This chain connects TRBV27 to TRBJ2-7; D uncertain. The ends were cut back, 6 bases at V and 0 bases at J, with 15 bases in the middle. Germline CDR1 and CDR2: MNHEY and SMNVEV (reference sequence). This CDR3 contains 15 residues. The DNA for the CDR3 is TGTGCCAGCAGCTCTATGATACAGAACTCCTACGAGCAGTACTTC. Protein sequence: CASSSMIQNSYEQYF.

The V gene is TRBV30, the J gene TRBJ2-7; D gene ambiguous. Looked up from germline, CDR1 is GTSNPN and CDR2 is SVGIG (reference sequence). V was cut by 4 bases and J by 0 bases, with 7 bases left in between. The CDR3 consists of 12 residues. The CDR3 spells CAWTPGSYEQYF. CDR3 nucleotide sequence: TGTGCCTGGACCCCAGGCTCCTACGAGCAGTACTTC.

The chain has TRBV12-3 or TRBV12-4 and TRBJ2-1; no clear D. Trimming cost V 3 bases and J 5 bases, with 8 bases left between them. The CDR3 consists of 13 residues. CDR3: CASSLGRNNEQFF. The CDR3 nucleotides read TGTGCCAGCAGTTTGGGTAGGAACAATGAGCAGTTCTTC.

This clonotype was observed a handful of times. V gene TRBV10-2 combines with J gene TRBJ2-7; D not resolved. The CDR3 is made up of 16 amino acids. In germline, CDR1 is WSHSY, CDR2 SAAADI. V lost 4 bases, J lost 0 bases, and 16 bases lay in between. CDR3 amino acids: CASSGGNVRSSYEQYF. CDR3 in DNA: TGCGCCAGCAGTGGAGGTAATGTGCGGAGCTCCTACGAGCAGTACTTC.

CDR3 in DNA: TGCAGTGCTGACTTTCAGTTGGGGGGCGAGCAGTACTTC. Amino acid sequence: CSADFQLGGEQYF. The rearrangement uses TRBV20-1 and TRBJ2-7; D perhaps matches TRBD2 (6 bases). Germline V gene sequence: CDR1 DFQATT, CDR2 SNEGSKA (reference sequence). The V gene lost 5 bases and the J gene lost 6 bases, with 17 bases spanning the gap. CDR3 length: 13 residues.

V usage is TRBV29-1 and J usage is TRBJ2-7; 8 bases align to TRBD2. Germline V gives CDR1 SQVTM, CDR2 ANQGSEA. The CDR3 contains 13 residues. Unmatched junction bases numbered 4, after V lost 4 bases and J lost 2 bases. CDR3 loop: CSVGGGLAYEQYF. In DNA, the CDR3 is TGCAGCGTTGGCGGGGGGTTGGCCTACGAGCAGTACTTC.

The rearrangement joins TRBV29-1 to TRBJ1-2, with no clear D. The length of the CDR3 is 11 residues. The germline V gene encodes CDR1 SQVTM and CDR2 ANQGSEA. V was trimmed by 2 bases and J by 4 bases, leaving 5 bases between them. CDR3 sequence reads: CSVEWAYGYTF. The DNA for the CDR3 is TGCAGCGTTGAATGGGCCTATGGCTACACCTTC.

This chain connects TRBV20-1 to TRBJ2-5; tentatively, D is TRBD1 (6 bases). This CDR3 is built from 15 residues. The V end was cut by 5 bases, the J end by 4 bases, with 20 bases between. Per the germline V gene, CDR1 is DFQATT and CDR2 is SNEGSKA (reference sequence). Written as DNA, the CDR3 is TGCAGTGCTCCCCCCAGGCAGGAAGGGGGAGAGACCCAGTACTTC. Its protein product is CSAPPRQEGGETQYF.

This chain links TRBV15 with TRBJ2-7; D ambiguous. Germline CDR1 is LNHNV and CDR2 is YYDKDF (reference sequence). Trimming cost V 1 base and J 0 bases, with 4 bases left between them. This CDR3 comprises 13 residues. CDR3 nucleotides: TGTGCCACCAGCAGAGTCGGCTCCTACGAGCAGTACTTC. It yields the protein CATSRVGSYEQYF.

This clonotype was counted once. This chain uses TRBV15 with TRBJ1-4, with a weak D call TRBD1 (6 bases). The CDR3 loop spans 15 amino acids. CDR1 is LNHNV and CDR2 is YYDKDF in the germline V gene (reference sequence). V lost 0 bases and J 8 bases, leaving 13 bases between the germline ends. The CDR3 is CATSRDRTRGEKLFF. CDR3 DNA: TGTGCCACCAGCAGAGATAGGACAAGGGGGGAAAAACTGTTTTTT.

The gene calls are TRBV5-4 and TRBJ2-7; possible D gene TRBD2, 6 bases. CDR1 is SGHNT, CDR2 YYREEE, per germline (reference sequence). CDR3 length equals 14 residues. Trimming stripped 1 base from V and 6 bases from J, with 14 bases between. Here the CDR3 reads CASSLRGGLPEQYF. DNA of the CDR3: TGTGCCAGCAGCTTGAGGGGAGGCTTACCCGAGCAGTACTTC.

The chain has TRBV7-9 and TRBJ1-4; 10 bases fit TRBD1. CDR3 length equals 17 residues. The junction had 9 bases not matched to a gene; V was cut back by 4 bases and J by 4 bases. Germline CDR1 is SEHNR and CDR2 is FQNEAQ (reference sequence). CDR3 sequence (DNA): TGTGCCAGCAGCTCAAGGGACAGGGGCAAGGGTAATGAAAAACTGTTTTTT. This gives the protein CASSSRDRGKGNEKLFF.

This rearrangement joins TRBV3-1 to TRBJ1-1; perhaps TRBD1 as D (6 bases). This CDR3 comprises 14 residues. V dropped 4 bases and J dropped 2 bases, with 11 bases sitting between them. Germline CDR1 reads LGHDT; CDR2 reads YNNKEL (reference sequence). The CDR3 DNA is TGTGCCAGCAGCCTAGAGGGGGGAAACACTGAAGCTTTCTTT. Translation: CASSLEGGNTEAFF.

The chain employs TRBV5-6 and TRBJ1-5, with D unclear. This CDR3 has 15 amino acids. CDR1 and CDR2 (germline): SGHDT, YYEEEE. Trimming took 2 bases from V and 5 from J, leaving 14 bases between them. CDR3 DNA sequence: TGTGCCAGCAGCTTTAAGGCGGATTGGGATCAGCCCCAGCATTTT. Protein product: CASSFKADWDQPQHF. The variable domain in full, with the rest retrieved from reference TRBV5-6 and TRBJ1-5, is DAGVTQSPTHLIKTRGQQVTLRCSPKSGHDTVSWYQQALGQGPQFIFQYYEEEERQRGNFPDRFSGHQFPNYSSELNVNALLLGDSALYLCASSFKADWDQPQHFGDGTRLSIL.

The genes are TRBV12-3 or TRBV12-4 and TRBJ2-7; 10 bases map to TRBD2. The CDR3 covers 14 residues. With 4 bases clipped from V and 6 bases from J, the junction kept 6 bases outside the gene matches. CDR3 in amino acids: CASSSSSGRSEQYF. The CDR3 nucleotides read TGTGCCAGCAGTTCTTCTAGCGGGAGAAGCGAGCAGTACTTC.

V and J are TRBV20-1 and TRBJ2-7; the D gene is possibly TRBD1 (5 bases). This CDR3 spans 15 amino acids. The V and J ends lost 0 bases and 0 bases respectively, with 12 bases between them. The V gene's germline CDR1 is DFQATT and CDR2 SNEGSKA (reference sequence). The CDR3 DNA is TGCAGTGCTAGAGAGAGTCAGGGTCCCTCCTACGAGCAGTACTTC. This codes for CSARESQGPSYEQYF.

The rearrangement links TRBV11-2 to TRBJ2-3, with D possibly being TRBD2 (6 bases). V dropped 3 bases and J dropped 6 bases, with 22 bases sitting between them. This CDR3 comprises 17 residues. Germline V CDR1 and CDR2: SGHAT, FQNNGV. The chain's CDR3 is CASSLDPGTPTRDTQYF. The CDR3 DNA reads TGTGCCAGCAGCTTGGATCCCGGGACTCCGACGAGGGATACGCAGTATTTT.

This chain uses TRBV29-1 with TRBJ2-2; the D is unclear. CDR1 and CDR2 (germline): SQVTM, ANQGSEA. The CDR3 has 11 residues. V was cut by 5 bases and J by 4 bases, with 5 bases left in between. The CDR3 coding sequence is TGCAGCGTTAGGGCCACCGGGGAGCTGTTTTTT. Protein: CSVRATGELFF.